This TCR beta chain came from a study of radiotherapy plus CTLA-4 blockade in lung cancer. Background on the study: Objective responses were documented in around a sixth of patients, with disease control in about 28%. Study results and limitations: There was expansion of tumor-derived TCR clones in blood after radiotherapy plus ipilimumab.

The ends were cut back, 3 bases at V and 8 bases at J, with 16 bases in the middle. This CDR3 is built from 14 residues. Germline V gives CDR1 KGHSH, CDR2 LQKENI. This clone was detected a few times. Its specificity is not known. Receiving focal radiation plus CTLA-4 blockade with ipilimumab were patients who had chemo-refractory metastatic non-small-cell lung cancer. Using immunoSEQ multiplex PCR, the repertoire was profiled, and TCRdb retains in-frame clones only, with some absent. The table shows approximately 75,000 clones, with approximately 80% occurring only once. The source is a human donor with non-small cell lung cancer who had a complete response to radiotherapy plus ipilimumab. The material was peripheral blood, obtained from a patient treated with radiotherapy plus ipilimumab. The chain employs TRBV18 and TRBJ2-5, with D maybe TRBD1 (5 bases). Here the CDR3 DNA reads TGTGCCAGCTCACCCGACTCCAGGGTGGGAACCCAGTACTTC. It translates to CASSPDSRVGTQYF.